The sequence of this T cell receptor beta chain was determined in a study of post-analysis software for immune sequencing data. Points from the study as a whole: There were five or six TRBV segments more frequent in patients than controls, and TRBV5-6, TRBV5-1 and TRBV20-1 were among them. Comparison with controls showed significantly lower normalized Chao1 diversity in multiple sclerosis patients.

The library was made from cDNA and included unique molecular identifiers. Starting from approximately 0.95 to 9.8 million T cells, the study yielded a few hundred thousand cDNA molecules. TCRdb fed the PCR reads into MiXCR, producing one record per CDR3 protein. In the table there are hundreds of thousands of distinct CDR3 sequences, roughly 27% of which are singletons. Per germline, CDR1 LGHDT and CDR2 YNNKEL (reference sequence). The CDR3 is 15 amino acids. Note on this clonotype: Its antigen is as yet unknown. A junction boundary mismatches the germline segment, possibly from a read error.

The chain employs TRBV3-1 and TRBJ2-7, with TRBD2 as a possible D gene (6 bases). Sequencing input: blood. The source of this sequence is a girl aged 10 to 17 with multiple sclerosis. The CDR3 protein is CASSQGAGNSYEQYF. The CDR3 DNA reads TGTGCCAGCAGCCAAGGAGCGGGCAATTCCTACGAGCAGTACTTT.